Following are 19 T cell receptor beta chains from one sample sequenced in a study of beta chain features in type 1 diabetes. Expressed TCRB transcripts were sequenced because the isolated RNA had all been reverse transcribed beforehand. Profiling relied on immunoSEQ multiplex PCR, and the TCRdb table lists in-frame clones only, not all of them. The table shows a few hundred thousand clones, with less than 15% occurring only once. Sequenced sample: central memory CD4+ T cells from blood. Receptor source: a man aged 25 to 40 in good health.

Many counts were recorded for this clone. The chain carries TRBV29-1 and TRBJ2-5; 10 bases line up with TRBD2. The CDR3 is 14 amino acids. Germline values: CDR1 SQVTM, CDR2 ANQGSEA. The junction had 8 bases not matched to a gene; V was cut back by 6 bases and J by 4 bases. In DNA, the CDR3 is TGCAGCGTCAGGTCGACTAGCGGGTCAGAGACCCAGTACTTC. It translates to CSVRSTSGSETQYF.

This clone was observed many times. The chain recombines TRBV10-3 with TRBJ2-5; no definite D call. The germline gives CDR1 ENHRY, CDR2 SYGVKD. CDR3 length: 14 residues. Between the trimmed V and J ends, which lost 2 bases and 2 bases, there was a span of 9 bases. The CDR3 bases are TGTGCCATCAGTGAGCCGGGTGGACAAGAGACCCAGTACTTC. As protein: CAISEPGGQETQYF.

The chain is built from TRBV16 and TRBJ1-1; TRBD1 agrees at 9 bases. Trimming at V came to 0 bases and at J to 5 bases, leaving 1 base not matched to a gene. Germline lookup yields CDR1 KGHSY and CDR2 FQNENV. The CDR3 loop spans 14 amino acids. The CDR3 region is CASSQSGQGTEAFF. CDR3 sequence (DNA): TGTGCCAGCAGCCAATCGGGACAGGGTACTGAAGCTTTCTTT.

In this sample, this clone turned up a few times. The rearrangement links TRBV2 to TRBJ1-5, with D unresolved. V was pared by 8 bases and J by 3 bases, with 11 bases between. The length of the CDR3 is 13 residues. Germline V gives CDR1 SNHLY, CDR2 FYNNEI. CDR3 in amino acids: CASHRGHNQPQHF. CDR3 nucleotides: TGTGCCAGCCATCGGGGTCACAATCAGCCCCAGCATTTT. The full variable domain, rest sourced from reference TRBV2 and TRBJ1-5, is EPEVTQTPSHQVTQMGQEVILRCVPISNHLYFYWYRQILGQKVEFLVSFYNNEISEKSEIFDDQFSVERPDGSNFTLKIRSTKLEDSAMYFCASHRGHNQPQHFGDGTRLSIL.

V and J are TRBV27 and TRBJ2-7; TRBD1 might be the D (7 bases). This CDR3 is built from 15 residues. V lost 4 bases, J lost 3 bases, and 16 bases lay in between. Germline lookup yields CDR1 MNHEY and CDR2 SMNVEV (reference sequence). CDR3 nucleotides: TGTGCCAGCAGTTCCCGGACAGGAGCGGGCTACGAGCAGTACTTC. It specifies CASSSRTGAGYEQYF.

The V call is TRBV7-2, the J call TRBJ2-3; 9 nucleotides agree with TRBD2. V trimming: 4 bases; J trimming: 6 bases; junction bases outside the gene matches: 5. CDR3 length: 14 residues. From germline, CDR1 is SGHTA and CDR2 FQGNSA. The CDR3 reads CASSSGTSKDTQYF. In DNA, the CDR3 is TGTGCCAGCAGCTCCGGGACTAGCAAGGATACGCAGTATTTT. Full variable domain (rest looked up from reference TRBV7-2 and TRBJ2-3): GAGVSQSPSNKVTEKGKDVELRCDPISGHTALYWYRQSLGQGLEFLIYFQGNSAPDKSGLPSDRFSAERTGGSVSTLTIQRTQQEDSAVYLCASSSGTSKDTQYFGPGTRLTVL.

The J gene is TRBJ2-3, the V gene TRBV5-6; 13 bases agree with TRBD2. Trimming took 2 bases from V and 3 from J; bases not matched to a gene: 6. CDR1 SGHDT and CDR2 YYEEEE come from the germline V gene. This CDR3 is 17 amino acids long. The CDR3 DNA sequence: TGTGCCAGCAGCTTAACCAAACTAGCGGGAGGGACAGATACGCAGTATTTT. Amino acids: CASSLTKLAGGTDTQYF. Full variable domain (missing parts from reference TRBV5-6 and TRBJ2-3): DAGVTQSPTHLIKTRGQQVTLRCSPKSGHDTVSWYQQALGQGPQFIFQYYEEEERQRGNFPDRFSGHQFPNYSSELNVNALLLGDSALYLCASSLTKLAGGTDTQYFGPGTRLTVL.

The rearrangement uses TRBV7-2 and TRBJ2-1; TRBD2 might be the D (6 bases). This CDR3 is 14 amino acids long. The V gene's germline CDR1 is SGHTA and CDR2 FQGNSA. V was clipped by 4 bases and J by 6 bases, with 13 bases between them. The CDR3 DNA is TGTGCCAGCAGCTCCGCCTTTAGCGGCAATGAGCAGTTCTTC. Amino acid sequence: CASSSAFSGNEQFF. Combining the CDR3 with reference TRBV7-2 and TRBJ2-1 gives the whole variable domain GAGVSQSPSNKVTEKGKDVELRCDPISGHTALYWYRQSLGQGLEFLIYFQGNSAPDKSGLPSDRFSAERTGGSVSTLTIQRTQQEDSAVYLCASSSAFSGNEQFFGPGTRLTVL.

CDR3 region: CASSIARTLEDHEQFF. For the CDR3, the DNA is TGTGCCAGTAGTATAGCCAGGACCTTAGAAGACCATGAGCAGTTCTTC. The V gene is TRBV19, the J gene TRBJ2-1; D is undetermined. There are 16 residues in the CDR3. CDR1 and CDR2 from the germline V gene are LNHDA and SQIVND (reference sequence). Trimming stripped 1 base from V and 8 bases from J, with 18 bases between.

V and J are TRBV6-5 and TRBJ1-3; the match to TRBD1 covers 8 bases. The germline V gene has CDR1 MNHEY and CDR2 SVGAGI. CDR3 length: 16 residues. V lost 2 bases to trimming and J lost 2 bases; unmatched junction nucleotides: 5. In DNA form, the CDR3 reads TGTGCCAGCAGTTACGACAGGGGACTTACTGGAAACACCATATATTTT. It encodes CASSYDRGLTGNTIYF.

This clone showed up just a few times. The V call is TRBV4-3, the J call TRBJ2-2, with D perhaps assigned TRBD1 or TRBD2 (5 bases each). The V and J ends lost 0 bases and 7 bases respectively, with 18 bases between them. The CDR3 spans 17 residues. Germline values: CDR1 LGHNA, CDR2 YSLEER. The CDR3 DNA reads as TGCGCCAGCAGCCAAGATACGAGCCGGGGCTACGGCGGGGAGCTGTTTTTT. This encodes CASSQDTSRGYGGELFF.

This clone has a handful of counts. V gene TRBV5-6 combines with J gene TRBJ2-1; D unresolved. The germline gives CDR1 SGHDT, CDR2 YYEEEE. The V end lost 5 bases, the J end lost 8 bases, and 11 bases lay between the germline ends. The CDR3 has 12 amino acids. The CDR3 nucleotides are TGTGCCAGCAGAAATCAGGCCGATGAGCAGTTCTTC. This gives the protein CASRNQADEQFF.

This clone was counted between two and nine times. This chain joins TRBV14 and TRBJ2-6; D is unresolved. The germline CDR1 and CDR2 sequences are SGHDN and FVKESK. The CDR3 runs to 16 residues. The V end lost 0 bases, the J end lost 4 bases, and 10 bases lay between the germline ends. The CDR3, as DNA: TGTGCCAGCAGCCAAGATCATGGCAGCGGGGCCAACGTCCTGACTTTC. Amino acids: CASSQDHGSGANVLTF.

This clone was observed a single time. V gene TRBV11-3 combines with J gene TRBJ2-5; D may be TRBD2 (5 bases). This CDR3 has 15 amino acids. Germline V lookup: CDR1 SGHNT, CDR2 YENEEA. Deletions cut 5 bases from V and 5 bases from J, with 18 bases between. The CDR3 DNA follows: TGTGCCAGCAGCCCCAGGACGGTTTCGGGGGAGACCCAGTACTTC. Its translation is CASSPRTVSGETQYF.

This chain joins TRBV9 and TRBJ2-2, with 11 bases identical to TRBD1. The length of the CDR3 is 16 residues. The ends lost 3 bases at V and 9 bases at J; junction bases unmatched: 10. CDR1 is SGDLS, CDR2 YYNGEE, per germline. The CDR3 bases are TGTGCCAGCAGCGCCCTGACTGGACAGGGGGCTAGGGAGCTGTTTTTT. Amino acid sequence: CASSALTGQGARELFF.

CDR3 amino acids: CASSHRDSRGAEAFF. CDR3 nucleotide sequence: TGTGCCAGCAGTCATCGGGACTCAAGGGGCGCTGAAGCTTTCTTT. This chain connects TRBV27 to TRBJ1-1; D perhaps matches TRBD1 (5 bases). The V end lost 5 bases, the J end lost 6 bases, and 19 bases lay between the germline ends. Germline V gene data show CDR1 as MNHEY and CDR2 as SMNVEV (reference sequence). The CDR3 is made up of 15 amino acids.

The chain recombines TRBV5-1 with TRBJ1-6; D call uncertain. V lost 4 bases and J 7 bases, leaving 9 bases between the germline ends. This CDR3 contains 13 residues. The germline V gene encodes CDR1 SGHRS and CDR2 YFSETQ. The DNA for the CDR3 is TGCGCCAGCAGCCGGGAAGGCAATTCACCCCTCCACTTT. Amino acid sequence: CASSREGNSPLHF.

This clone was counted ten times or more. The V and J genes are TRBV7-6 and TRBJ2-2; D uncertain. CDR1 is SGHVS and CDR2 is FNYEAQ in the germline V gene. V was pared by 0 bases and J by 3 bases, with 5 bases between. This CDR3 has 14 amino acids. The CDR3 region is CASSLAVHTGELFF. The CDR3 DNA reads TGTGCCAGCAGCTTAGCGGTACACACCGGGGAGCTGTTTTTT.

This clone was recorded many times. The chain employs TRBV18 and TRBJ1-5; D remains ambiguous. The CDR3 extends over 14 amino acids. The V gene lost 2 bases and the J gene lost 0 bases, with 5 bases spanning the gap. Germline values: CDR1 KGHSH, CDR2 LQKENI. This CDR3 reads CASSPWYSNQPQHF. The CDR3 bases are TGTGCCAGCTCACCATGGTATAGCAATCAGCCCCAGCATTTT.